This TCR beta chain was identified during a study of Tregs in tolerant kidney transplant recipients. Study as a whole: Recipients received nonmyeloablative bone marrow transplants from related graft donors, with transient mixed chimerism. General study results and limits: Donor-specific Treg expansion exceeded global Treg expansion in tolerant patients, suggesting antigen drive. The most relevant donor-specific Treg TCRbeta repertoire apparently came from expansion with activated donor B cells.

Germline V gene lookup returns CDR1 SQVTM and CDR2 ANQGSEA. V lost 7 bases and J lost 0, with 15 bases in between. CDR3 size: 14 residues. Regarding this clone: Its cognate antigen is unknown. The read comes to an end 3 residues before the CDR3 does, leaving the germline J gene to fill in the end.

Generated by immunoSEQ multiplex PCR, the TCRdb table keeps only in-frame clones and is missing some. The table lists roughly 53,000 clones. Thawed PBMCs were FACS-sorted into unstimulated CD4+CD25+CD127- regulatory T cells, CD4+CD25- non-regulatory cells, CD4 and CD8 cells. The clonotype comes from a human donor who received a combined kidney and bone marrow transplant. The source was CD4+ T cells from blood, collected before the transplant. This sequence joins TRBV29-1 and TRBJ1-1, with a weak D call TRBD1 (5 bases). This CDR3 is CSGHQGAMNTEAFF. The DNA read from the CDR3 is TGCAGCGGACACCAAGGGGCTATGAACACTGAA.